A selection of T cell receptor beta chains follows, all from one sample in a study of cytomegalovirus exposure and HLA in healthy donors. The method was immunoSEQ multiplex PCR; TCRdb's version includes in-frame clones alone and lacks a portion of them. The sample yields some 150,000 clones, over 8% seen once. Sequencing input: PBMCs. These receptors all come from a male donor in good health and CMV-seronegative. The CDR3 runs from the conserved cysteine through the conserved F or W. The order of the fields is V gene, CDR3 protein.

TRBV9,CASSVGGGYGYTF
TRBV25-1,CASSGLLGQSTGELFF
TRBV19,CASSNRGDGELFF
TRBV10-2,CDPGLADTDTQYF
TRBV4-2,CASSPTSGGMNEQYF
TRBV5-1,CASSFSDGQAETQYF
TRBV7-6,CASSSNLDRINTGELFF
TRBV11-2,CASSLLAAHQETQYF
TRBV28,CASSFPLTSERTDTQYF
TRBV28,CASSLAGAKNEQYF
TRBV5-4,CASSLGSGGPDTQYF
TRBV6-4,CASSDSPGQGTDTQYF
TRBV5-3,CARSYRQKSSYNSPLHF
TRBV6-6,CASSSRSLNTEAFF
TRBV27,CASSLLGASGANVLTF
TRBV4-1,CASRQTGGNTIYF
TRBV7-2,CASSGDRGYTF
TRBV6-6,CASTLGLPADTQYF
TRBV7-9,CASSLVAGFGNTIYF
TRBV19,CASSLQGISYEQYF
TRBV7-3,CASSLWGDTGELFF
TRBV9,CASSVEGYSNQPQHF
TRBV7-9,CASSLLSGGPQETQYF
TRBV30,CAWNQGPYGYTF
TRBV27,CASSSGGPLHF
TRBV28,CASSPHSVETEAFF
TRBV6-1,CASSELYRGLDGYTF
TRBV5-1,CASSTGLTEAFF
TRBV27,CASSFLGEETQYF
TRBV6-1,CASSGMAGGNNEQFF
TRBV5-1,CASRDGARGPGELFF
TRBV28,CASSFLPSGKTRYSYEQYF
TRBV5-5,CASSPAGTGGSGANVLTF
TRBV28,CASSAPLAGVTNTGELFF
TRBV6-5,CASRASMGELFF
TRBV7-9,CASSLGSGFGSPLHF
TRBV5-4,CASSSNPGGSLGEQYF
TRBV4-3,CASSQDRGRGQPQHF
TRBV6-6,CASSLRGTSGAYEQYF
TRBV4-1,CASSQAFTGISNQPQHF
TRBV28,CASSSLIGQGLYEQYF
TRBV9,CASSVASEGVRNTIYF
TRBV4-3,CASSQEGVAGYTF
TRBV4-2,CASSRTGAQETQYF
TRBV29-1,CSVTGTGYTF
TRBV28,CASSLHPLISGSDQPQHF
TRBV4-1,CASSQRENSYEQYF
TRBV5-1,CASSLEAGGNEKLFF
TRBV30,CAWRRGTQDEKLFF
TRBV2,CASRGERQGEKLFF
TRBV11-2,CASSLGWSSYEQYF
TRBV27,CASSWGQRTDTQYF